This note documents a single T cell receptor (beta chain) sequence. Its antigen target is currently unknown. Per-nucleotide qualities are absent, and no much larger clonotype sits a single base away. This sample was included in a study of blood T cell repertoires in COVID-19 (dated by TCRdb to between 2020 and 2021). Regarding the research as a whole: Collaborator samples came from the United States, Italy and Spain and covered acute and convalescent phases of COVID-19. The prospective study material was composed of cDNA or gDNA derived from T cells, B-cell-depleted T cells, or PBMCs. The dataset comprised deeply sampled blood TCRbeta repertoires from subjects exposed to, actively infected with, or recovered from COVID-19. A freely available public database, intended as a resource for researchers studying the immune response to SARS-CoV-2, is where the repertoires were released. The samples were drawn from two sources: the first 160 participants of the ongoing ImmuneRACE study, and 1,200 or so subjects contributed by 6 global collaborators. The sample metadata nearly always contained a de-identified subject ID, COVID-19 status, age in years and sex. Where HLA class I and class II types were available, the types were taken from metadata supplied by the sample provider, not from assay-based typing.

In the prospective study, participants were about 18 to 95 years old, resided in approximately 25 geographic areas of the United States, and were enrolled through a virtual design. In the prospective study, participants were assigned to cohorts based on the clinical history participants reported in a screening survey and a study questionnaire. Exposed participants had been in contact, within 2 weeks of entering the study, with a person who had a PCR-confirmed or clinician-diagnosed case of COVID-19. Mobile phlebotomists in the prospective study collected whole blood, serum and a nasopharyngeal or oropharyngeal swab from every participant. Additional blood draws and questionnaires over an approximately two-month period could optionally be provided by prospective study participants. Prospective study blood samples were shipped either frozen or at room temperature before DNA extraction. Taken from cysteine to phenylalanine, the CDR3 has 15 residues. Only the CDR3 portion is preserved as DNA: 45 bases, with reading frame beginning at the first base. The junction carries 13 bases between V and J, which are trimmed by 2 bases and 3 bases respectively. CDR1 and CDR2, per the germline V gene (reference sequence), are MNHEY and SMNVEV.

What the work shows at the level of the full study, not this receptor alone: The quantity of clinical and demographic metadata differed by source and by participant and was supplied without curation.

The immunoSEQ Assay, a bias-controlled multiplex PCR, was used to amplify TCRbeta CDR3 regions from genomic DNA. Per the authors' processing: The number of nucleated cells in each sample was estimated from the amplification of reference gene primers within the assay. To quantify the absolute abundance of each unique TCRbeta CDR3 rearrangement, sequence reads were collapsed and filtered. For each sample, productive Simpson clonality was calculated as the square root of Simpson's diversity index over productive rearrangements. This immuneACCESS table, as held by TCRdb, lists in-frame sequences with V and J called but not all clones. Of the missing ones, under half trace to an unresolved V gene in checked studies; the others have no known cause. Clone size and the V and J calls come from that table; the DNA yielded D and trimming. This sample comprises 350,000 or so clones, almost 90% of them detected only once. The top ten hold approximately 0.97% of the sample.

Material for sequencing was PBMCs or T cells enriched from blood (not recorded which). The chain couples TRBV27 to TRBJ1-1, with a tentative D gene TRBD1 over 6 matching bases. The clonotype was recovered from a young woman who had been exposed to COVID-19. The DNA reads TGTGCCAGCAGTTTAGGGCAGGGGTACTACACTGAAGCTTTCTTT. Translated, it gives CASSLGQGYYTEAFF.